Here is one TCR beta chain with its context. Its antigen is not known. The sample comes from a study of shared clonotypes between healthy human individuals. Only in-frame clones appear in the TCRdb table, and some are missing; sequencing was by immunoSEQ multiplex PCR. The table shows 2 million to 2.5 million clones, with 92% occurring only once. Germline V gives CDR1 GTSNPN, CDR2 SVGIG (reference sequence). CDR3 length: 13 amino acids. Trimming shortened V by 5 bases and J by 2 bases, and 10 bases separated the two germline ends. Notes on the study in general: Incomplete sequencing of sorted subsets was indicated by rarefaction despite large depth.

This receptor was obtained from a man aged 18 to 29 in good health. Some clones in this sample may be carry-over from other donors' samples. V and J are TRBV30 and TRBJ1-5; D uncertain. Sequenced material: naive CD4+ T cells from PBMCs. Subset of the sample: CD45RA+ positively selected. The DNA for the CDR3 is TGTGCCTGGGGGGAGTATCGCAATCAGCCCCAGCATTTT. This codes for CAWGEYRNQPQHF.